These 27 T cell receptor beta chains were all obtained from the same sample, sequenced in a study of blood T cells in healthy people across ages. A second PCR of 7 to 11 cycles used a sample-barcoded 5' primer and a J-beta primer mix. TCRdb processed the 5' RACE reads anew with MiXCR; each CDR3 protein has one entry. Here the sample spans around 750,000 distinct CDR3 sequences, roughly 53% being singletons. Specimen: blood. The source of these receptors is a man older than 75 in good health.

The V call is TRBV5-1, the J call TRBJ2-1; TRBD1 agrees at 8 bases. With V trimmed by 2 bases and J by 3 bases, 10 bases remained unmatched. CDR1 and CDR2 (germline): SGHRS, YFSETQ. The CDR3 spans 17 residues. CDR3 nucleotides: TGCGCCAGCAGCTTAGTGGCCGGGACAGGTGACTACAATGAGCAGTTCTTC. Translating gives CASSLVAGTGDYNEQFF.

The chain employs TRBV5-1 and TRBJ2-7, with TRBD2 identical over 7 bases. CDR1 and CDR2 (germline): SGHRS, YFSETQ. The CDR3 length is 15 residues. V lost 3 bases to trimming and J lost 7 bases; unmatched junction nucleotides: 13. CDR3 in DNA: TGCGCCAGCAGCTCGGGAGGCAGCTCCTACAATGAGCAGTACTTC. Amino acid sequence: CASSSGGSSYNEQYF. Drawing the rest from reference TRBV5-1 and TRBJ2-7, the complete variable domain is KAGVTQTPRYLIKTRGQQVTLSCSPISGHRSVSWYQQTPGQGLQFLFEYFSETQRNKGNFPGRFSGRQFSNSRSEMNVSTLELGDSALYLCASSSGGSSYNEQYFGPGTRLTVT.

V gene TRBV24-1 combines with J gene TRBJ2-1; 7 bases are shared with TRBD2. The CDR3 sequence is 15 residues long. Germline CDR1 KGHDR, CDR2 SFDVKD. The V gene end was trimmed by 3 bases and the J gene end by 5 bases; junction bases not matched to a gene: 6. The DNA for the CDR3 is TGTGCCACCAGTGATGCGGGAGATAGGAACAATGAGCAGTTCTTC. Protein product: CATSDAGDRNNEQFF.

Of note for this clonotype: A read error may be the cause here, since a much bigger clone is one base away. V and J are TRBV6-5 and TRBJ2-7; D gene ambiguous. This CDR3 contains 11 residues. The V and J ends lost 2 bases and 6 bases respectively, with 5 bases between them. Per the germline V gene, CDR1 is MNHEY and CDR2 is SVGAGI. CDR3 nucleotides: TGTGCCAGCAGTTACATGGGCGAGCAGTACTTC. Translation: CASSYMGEQYF.

In its sample, this clonotype was seen once. The chain recombines TRBV2 with TRBJ1-4; D remains unclear. This CDR3 spans 18 amino acids. Germline CDR1 reads SNHLY; CDR2 reads FYNNEI. Trimming left V 6 bases short and J 0 bases short, with 20 bases between. In DNA, the CDR3 is TGTGCCAGCAGACGCATAGGGATTGGAATCGCAACTAATGAAAAACTGTTTTTT. Translated, it gives CASRRIGIGIATNEKLFF.

This clonotype came up once. V gene TRBV5-1 combines with J gene TRBJ2-5, with TRBD2 matching 9 bases. V lost 0 bases to trimming and J lost 5 bases; unmatched junction nucleotides: 8. The CDR3 has 16 residues. Per germline, CDR1 SGHRS and CDR2 YFSETQ. As DNA, the CDR3 is TGCGCCAGCAGCTTGGGACTAGCGGCCCCCGGCGAGACCCAGTACTTC. This sequence encodes CASSLGLAAPGETQYF.

This clonotype was seen more than once but under ten times. The gene calls are TRBV20-1 and TRBJ1-2, with D hard to call. Germline V lookup: CDR1 DFQATT, CDR2 SNEGSKA (reference sequence). The CDR3 runs 12 residues. The V end lost 6 bases, the J end lost 0 bases, and 8 bases lay between the germline ends. The CDR3 DNA is TGCAGTGCGCAGCATACTAACTATGGCTACACCTTC. Translation gives CSAQHTNYGYTF.

In this sample, this clonotype turned up a few times. The gene calls are TRBV24-1 and TRBJ2-5; no reliable D call. Germline values: CDR1 KGHDR, CDR2 SFDVKD. The V end was cut by 4 bases, the J end by 1 base, with 3 bases between. The CDR3 is made up of 12 amino acids. The CDR3 DNA reads TGTGCCACCAGTGACAGCCAAGAGACCCAGTACTTC. Translating it yields CATSDSQETQYF.

As DNA, the CDR3 is TGTGCCAGCAGTCCGCCCCGGAGGGGCTCCACCTCTGGGGCCAACGTCCTGACTTTC. Its protein is CASSPPRRGSTSGANVLTF. The chain has TRBV6-6 and TRBJ2-6; maybe TRBD2 (6 bases). The germline gives CDR1 MNHNY, CDR2 SVGAGI (reference sequence). The CDR3 loop spans 19 amino acids. The germline V and J ends were trimmed by 5 bases and 0 bases, with 20 bases remaining between them.

This clonotype was observed a few times. The chain has TRBV7-8 and TRBJ2-5, with TRBD2 matching over 7 bases. With 3 bases clipped from V and 11 bases from J, the junction kept 9 bases outside the gene matches. Germline V gene sequence: CDR1 SGHVS, CDR2 FQNEAQ. CDR3 length equals 13 residues. As DNA, the CDR3 is TGTGCCAGCAGCTTGTCCTGGGCGGGGGAGCAGTACTTC. It is translated as CASSLSWAGEQYF.

V and J are TRBV4-1 and TRBJ2-5, with 7 nucleotides matching TRBD1. This CDR3 is built from 16 residues. The germline V gene encodes CDR1 MGHRA and CDR2 YSYEKL. With 4 bases clipped from V and 3 bases from J, the junction kept 11 bases outside the gene matches. This chain's CDR3 is CASSPVARDRKETQYF. CDR3 nucleotide sequence: TGCGCCAGCAGCCCAGTAGCCCGGGACAGAAAAGAGACCCAGTACTTC.

The V gene is TRBV20-1, the J gene TRBJ2-3; D is perhaps TRBD1 or TRBD2 (5 bases each). CDR3 length equals 12 residues. V gave up 8 bases and J gave up 4 bases, with 13 bases separating them. Germline loops: CDR1 DFQATT, CDR2 SNEGSKA (reference sequence). CDR3 sequence (DNA): TGCAGTCACCCCCGGGGCCCAGATACGCAGTATTTT. Its protein is CSHPRGPDTQYF.

This clonotype appeared a few times. The V call is TRBV24-1, the J call TRBJ2-4; tentatively, D is TRBD1 (6 bases). This CDR3 region has 15 residues. The V gene's germline CDR1 is KGHDR and CDR2 SFDVKD. V was pared by 3 bases and J by 1 base, with 9 bases between. CDR3 sequence reads: CATSDPQGAKNIQYF. The DNA of the CDR3 is TGTGCCACCAGTGATCCCCAGGGGGCCAAAAACATTCAGTACTTC.

This clonotype appeared a single time. The junction and the germline gene differ at one end; a read error may be behind it. The V and J genes are TRBV5-1 and TRBJ2-6; D possibly corresponds to TRBD1 (5 bases). The CDR3 covers 15 residues. Germline V gives CDR1 SGHRS, CDR2 YFSETQ. The chain's CDR3 is CAGSSVSSGANVLIF. DNA for the CDR3: TGCGCCGGCAGCTCGGTTTCCTCTGGGGCCAACGTCCTGATTTTC.

The V and J genes are TRBV7-2 and TRBJ2-1, with D unresolved. Germline CDR1 SGHTA, CDR2 FQGNSA. This CDR3 comprises 11 residues. V lost 5 bases and J lost 8, with 7 bases in between. The CDR3 DNA is TGTGCCAGCAGCATCCGGGATGAGCAGTTCTTC. Encoded protein: CASSIRDEQFF.

This sequence joins TRBV15 and TRBJ2-5; D ambiguous. The DNA matches TRBJ2-7 better at its end, which makes the J call doubtful. The germline CDR1 and CDR2 sequences are LNHNV and YYDKDF (reference sequence). CDR3 length: 12 residues. The DNA for the CDR3 is TGTGCCACCTCACCTGCCGCCTACGAGCAGTACTTC. Amino acids: CATSPAAYEQYF.

The chain uses TRBV28 and TRBJ1-6; 7 nucleotides agree with TRBD1. The CDR3 totals 15 residues. Germline-derived CDR1 and CDR2 are MDHEN and SYDVKM. V lost 4 bases and J lost 9; bases outside the gene matches: 9. The CDR3 DNA follows: TGTGCCAGCAGTTCGTCCGGGACAGTTATTTCACCCCTCCACTTT. Translated: CASSSSGTVISPLHF. Full variable domain (rest looked up from reference TRBV28 and TRBJ1-6): DVKVTQSSRYLVKRTGEKVFLECVQDMDHENMFWYRQDPGLGLRLIYFSYDVKMKEKGDIPEGYSVSREKKERFSLILESASTNQTSMYLCASSSSGTVISPLHFGNGTRLTVT.

The table lists this clonotype with many counts. The chain employs TRBV28 and TRBJ2-7; 8 nucleotides align to TRBD1. This CDR3 has 15 residues. Germline values: CDR1 MDHEN, CDR2 SYDVKM. J gave up 4 bases and V 6 bases, and 11 bases lay outside the gene matches. The CDR3 sequence is CASSPRGRGQYEQYF. The CDR3 bases are TGTGCCAGCAGCCCCAGGGGGCGCGGGCAATACGAGCAGTACTTC.

V and J are TRBV29-1 and TRBJ1-2; 12 bases align to TRBD1. The CDR3 runs 14 residues. Germline V gives CDR1 SQVTM, CDR2 ANQGSEA. Losses at the gene ends were 7 bases for V and 5 bases for J; bases not matched to a gene: 8. The CDR3 reads CSARGTGGSYGYTF. CDR3 nucleotide sequence: TGCAGCGCCAGGGGGACAGGGGGCAGTTATGGCTACACCTTC.

The J gene is TRBJ2-7, the V gene TRBV7-2; the match to TRBD2 covers 12 bases. The CDR3 has 14 amino acids. Per germline, CDR1 SGHTA and CDR2 FQGNSA. Trimming at V came to 8 bases and at J to 7 bases, leaving 9 bases not matched to a gene. DNA for the CDR3: TGTGCCAGCCAACTAGCGGGAGGTTCCAATGAGCAGTACTTC. This codes for CASQLAGGSNEQYF.

This clonotype was observed a handful of times. The chain links TRBV6-5 to TRBJ2-4, with no clear D. Trimming pared 6 bases from V and 9 bases from J, leaving 18 bases between. CDR3 length: 14 amino acids. From germline, CDR1 is MNHEY and CDR2 SVGAGI. The CDR3: CASRTTGGTGIQYF. CDR3 coding DNA: TGTGCCAGCAGAACGACTGGCGGAACCGGCATTCAGTACTTC.

This chain links TRBV12-3 or TRBV12-4 with TRBJ1-4; D unclear. There are 17 residues in the CDR3. Trimming cost V 0 bases and J 0 bases, with 11 bases left between them. The CDR3 sequence: CASSLALGAATNEKLFF. DNA of the CDR3: TGTGCCAGCAGTTTAGCGCTGGGAGCCGCAACTAATGAAAAACTGTTTTTT.

This clonotype has a handful of counts. The chain links TRBV10-3 to TRBJ2-3; the D gene is possibly TRBD1 (5 bases). The CDR3 consists of 12 residues. Trimming stripped 3 bases from V and 9 bases from J, with 10 bases between. CDR1 is ENHRY, CDR2 SYGVKD, per germline. The CDR3 here is CAISDQGATQYF. Written as DNA, the CDR3 is TGTGCCATCAGTGACCAGGGTGCCACGCAGTATTTT.

This clonotype showed up just a few times. The chain combines TRBV7-8 with TRBJ1-1; D uncertain. The ends were cut back, 8 bases at V and 6 bases at J, with 16 bases in the middle. CDR1 is SGHVS and CDR2 is FQNEAQ in the germline V gene. The length of the CDR3 is 13 residues. The CDR3 DNA reads TGTGCCAGCTCGGTGAGAAGTGAGGCTGAAGCTTTCTTT. This gives the protein CASSVRSEAEAFF.

This rearrangement joins TRBV12-3 or TRBV12-4 to TRBJ1-2; maybe TRBD1 (6 bases). This CDR3 contains 16 residues. V was trimmed by 2 bases and J by 6 bases, leaving 19 bases between them. The CDR3 DNA reads TGTGCCAGCAGTTTACTCAAACAGGGAATCCGCGATGGCTACACCTTC. Translating gives CASSLLKQGIRDGYTF.

The V gene is TRBV5-1, the J gene TRBJ2-1, with D unresolved. CDR3 length: 14 amino acids. V was pared by 4 bases and J by 4 bases, with 12 bases between. Germline assignment: CDR1 SGHRS and CDR2 YFSETQ. The DNA for the CDR3 is TGCGCCAGCAGCGTGCTGGACGGATACAATGAGCAGTTCTTC. Translation gives CASSVLDGYNEQFF.

The chain is built from TRBV13 and TRBJ2-7, with 7 nucleotides matching TRBD2. J was trimmed by 2 bases and V by 5 bases; bases with no gene match: 9. The CDR3 runs 15 residues. Germline V CDR1 and CDR2: PRHDT, FYEKMQ (reference sequence). The CDR3: CASSGGKRGPYEQYF. The CDR3 DNA is TGTGCCAGCAGCGGGGGTAAGCGGGGCCCCTACGAGCAGTACTTC. The variable domain in full, completed from reference TRBV13 and TRBJ2-7, reads AAGVIQSPRHLIKEKRETATLKCYPIPRHDTVYWYQQGPGQDPQFLISFYEKMQSDKGSIPDRFSAQQFSDYHSELNMSSLELGDSALYFCASSGGKRGPYEQYFGPGTRLTVT.